The 30 T cell receptor beta chains listed next were all sequenced from one sample in a study of cytomegalovirus exposure and HLA in healthy donors. 60 Vbeta and 13 Jbeta primers were used in PCR. Measured with immunoSEQ multiplex PCR; TCRdb has only the in-frame clones, and not every one. The table has roughly 80,000 clones, approximately 74% seen once; the top ten hold around 6.5%. Sequencing used PBMCs. These receptors came from a woman between 50 and 59 years old in good health and CMV-seropositive.

The chain combines TRBV30 with TRBJ1-5, with 11 nucleotides matching TRBD1. The CDR3 covers 14 residues. Trimming at V came to 2 bases and at J to 6 bases, leaving 3 bases not matched to a gene. The germline CDR1 and CDR2 sequences are GTSNPN and SVGIG (reference sequence). The CDR3 coding sequence is TGTGCCTGGAGTCAGGGGACAGGGGGTCAGCCCCAGCATTTT. It encodes CAWSQGTGGQPQHF.

The chain combines TRBV2 with TRBJ1-1; no firm D call. This CDR3 region has 11 residues. Looked up from germline, CDR1 is SNHLY and CDR2 is FYNNEI. Trimming removed 10 bases from V and 0 bases from J, with 6 bases in between. The CDR3 coding sequence is TGTGCCAAGACACTGAACACTGAAGCTTTCTTT. This sequence encodes CAKTLNTEAFF.

The rearrangement uses TRBV18 and TRBJ2-1; TRBD1 matches 7 bases. CDR1 is KGHSH, CDR2 LQKENI, per germline. The CDR3 consists of 13 residues. Trimming removed 2 bases from V and 7 bases from J; junction bases left unmatched: 2. CDR3 residues: CASSPGTENEQFF. DNA of the CDR3: TGTGCCAGCTCACCAGGGACAGAAAATGAGCAGTTCTTC.

The sample holds a few counts of this clone. The rearrangement uses TRBV19 and TRBJ2-3, with D tentatively TRBD2 (6 bases). V was pared by 2 bases and J by 0 bases, with 15 bases between. Looked up from germline, CDR1 is LNHDA and CDR2 is SQIVND (reference sequence). This CDR3 has 17 residues. The CDR3 DNA follows: TGTGCCAGTAGTATACTGTCGGGAGTGCCGAGCACAGATACGCAGTATTTT. Translated, it gives CASSILSGVPSTDTQYF.

The chain is built from TRBV2 and TRBJ1-2, with D tentatively TRBD1 (6 bases). The V end lost 4 bases, the J end lost 2 bases, and 20 bases lay between the germline ends. Germline V gives CDR1 SNHLY, CDR2 FYNNEI. The length of the CDR3 is 17 residues. In DNA form, the CDR3 reads TGTGCCAGCAGTGGACAGGCGGGGGAGGGGGTAAACTATGGCTACACCTTC. It translates to CASSGQAGEGVNYGYTF.

The J gene is TRBJ2-5, the V gene TRBV28; D is undetermined. Germline V CDR1 and CDR2: MDHEN, SYDVKM. Deletions cut 2 bases from V and 4 bases from J, with 5 bases between. The CDR3 has 12 residues. Written as DNA, the CDR3 is TGTGCCAGCAGTTTAAGAGGAGAGACCCAGTACTTC. Its protein is CASSLRGETQYF.

This clone came up a few times. This sequence joins TRBV6-1 and TRBJ1-1; 7 bases are a match to TRBD1. The V gene's germline CDR1 is MNHNS and CDR2 SASEGT. The V segment lost 3 bases and the J segment 3 bases; nucleotides outside the gene matches: 4. This CDR3 comprises 14 residues. CDR3 nucleotide sequence: TGTGCCAGCAGTGAGCTAGACAGGGACACTGAAGCTTTCTTT. Its protein is CASSELDRDTEAFF.

This clone has just one count. The chain links TRBV28 to TRBJ2-5; possibly TRBD1 for D (7 bases). Germline lookup yields CDR1 MDHEN and CDR2 SYDVKM. This CDR3 is 14 amino acids long. Trimming took 8 bases from V and 2 from J, leaving 15 bases between them. The CDR3 DNA is TGTGCCAGCCGAGAGACAGGGAGGCAAGAGACCCAGTACTTC. It specifies CASRETGRQETQYF.

This chain links TRBV5-1 with TRBJ2-7; TRBD2 matches 8 bases. Germline V lookup: CDR1 SGHRS, CDR2 YFSETQ. The CDR3 sequence is 13 residues long. Trimming removed 4 bases from V and 4 bases from J; junction bases left unmatched: 4. This CDR3 is CASSKAGEYEQYF. The CDR3 nucleotides are TGCGCCAGCAGCAAAGCGGGAGAGTACGAGCAGTACTTC.

The V and J genes are TRBV28 and TRBJ1-3, with unresolved D. The germline gives CDR1 MDHEN, CDR2 SYDVKM. This CDR3 is 15 amino acids long. Trimming shortened V by 4 bases and J by 1 base, and 11 bases separated the two germline ends. The CDR3 sequence: CASSYPRASGNTIYF. For the CDR3, the DNA is TGTGCCAGCAGTTATCCGCGGGCTTCTGGAAACACCATATATTTT. The variable domain in full, completed from reference TRBV28 and TRBJ1-3, reads DVKVTQSSRYLVKRTGEKVFLECVQDMDHENMFWYRQDPGLGLRLIYFSYDVKMKEKGDIPEGYSVSREKKERFSLILESASTNQTSMYLCASSYPRASGNTIYFGEGSWLTVV.

The chain uses TRBV5-1 and TRBJ1-2; TRBD1 might be the D (5 bases). Germline values: CDR1 SGHRS, CDR2 YFSETQ. This CDR3 is built from 14 residues. V was cut by 2 bases and J by 0 bases, with 8 bases left in between. The CDR3 loop reads CASSFSGSNYGYTF. The CDR3 coding sequence is TGCGCCAGCAGCTTTTCAGGGTCTAACTATGGCTACACCTTC.

The chain employs TRBV7-9 and TRBJ2-1, with 8 bases aligning to TRBD2. Trimming cost V 6 bases and J 0 bases; bases outside gene matches: 7. CDR1 is SEHNR, CDR2 FQNEAQ, per germline (reference sequence). This CDR3 has 16 residues. The chain's CDR3 is CASSLGGRPSYNEQFF. In DNA form, the CDR3 reads TGTGCCAGCAGTCTGGGCGGGAGGCCCTCCTACAATGAGCAGTTCTTC.

The genes are TRBV6-6 and TRBJ1-1; maybe TRBD1 (5 bases). The length of the CDR3 is 14 residues. Trimming stripped 1 base from V and 4 bases from J, with 10 bases between. Germline CDR1 is MNHNY and CDR2 is SVGAGI (reference sequence). This CDR3 reads CASSYLGGGTEAFF. Written as DNA, the CDR3 is TGTGCCAGCAGTTACTTGGGGGGTGGCACTGAAGCTTTCTTT.

The V call is TRBV30, the J call TRBJ1-3; 7 bases are shared with TRBD1. Germline CDR1 is GTSNPN and CDR2 is SVGIG (reference sequence). The CDR3 totals 14 residues. After removal of 3 bases from V and 0 bases from J, the junction contained 2 bases not matched to a gene. CDR3 sequence reads: CAWRDRHSGNTIYF. The CDR3 DNA follows: TGTGCCTGGAGGGACAGGCACTCTGGAAACACCATATATTTT.

The chain carries TRBV2 and TRBJ2-3; the D is unclear. The CDR3 loop spans 14 amino acids. Germline assignment: CDR1 SNHLY and CDR2 FYNNEI. V gave up 7 bases and J gave up 0 bases, with 11 bases separating them. The CDR3 bases are TGTGCCAGCAAGACTTGGGTTAGCACAGATACGCAGTATTTT. Protein product: CASKTWVSTDTQYF.

The sample holds a few counts of this clone. The genes are TRBV5-4 and TRBJ1-1; no reliable D call. The CDR3 has 14 amino acids. V lost 3 bases and J lost 5, with 14 bases in between. Per the germline V gene, CDR1 is SGHNT and CDR2 is YYREEE (reference sequence). CDR3 sequence reads: CASSYSRKPTEAFF. The CDR3 coding sequence is TGTGCCAGCAGCTATTCCCGAAAGCCGACTGAAGCTTTCTTT. The whole variable domain, remainder taken from reference TRBV5-4 and TRBJ1-1, is ETGVTQSPTHLIKTRGQQVTLRCSSQSGHNTVSWYQQALGQGPQFIFQYYREEENGRGNFPPRFSGLQFPNYSSELNVNALELDDSALYLCASSYSRKPTEAFFGQGTRLTVV.

The V call is TRBV9, the J call TRBJ2-7; D remains unclear. Looked up from germline, CDR1 is SGDLS and CDR2 is YYNGEE. The CDR3 has 13 amino acids. V gave up 0 bases and J gave up 7 bases, with 11 bases separating them. CDR3 in amino acids: CASSVGTVSEQYF. The CDR3 DNA sequence: TGTGCCAGCAGCGTAGGTACGGTCTCGGAGCAGTACTTC.

The J gene is TRBJ2-5, the V gene TRBV7-9; D is undetermined. Germline assignment: CDR1 SEHNR and CDR2 FQNEAQ (reference sequence). V dropped 1 base and J dropped 0 bases, with 9 bases sitting between them. This CDR3 contains 15 residues. CDR3 loop: CASSLGVHHQETQYF. CDR3 nucleotide sequence: TGTGCCAGCAGCTTAGGAGTCCACCACCAAGAGACCCAGTACTTC.

CDR3 amino acids: CASSGPQGIDGYTF. The CDR3 DNA is TGTGCCAGCAGCGGACCACAGGGAATCGATGGCTACACCTTC. The gene calls are TRBV5-4 and TRBJ1-2; possible D gene TRBD1, 6 bases. The V and J ends lost 4 bases and 6 bases respectively, with 16 bases between them. The CDR3 has 14 residues. Germline V CDR1 and CDR2: SGHNT, YYREEE (reference sequence).

This clone was observed a few times. This chain uses TRBV7-2 with TRBJ1-2; D call uncertain. V was clipped by 0 bases and J by 8 bases, with 13 bases between them. The CDR3 spans 14 residues. CDR1 is SGHTA, CDR2 FQGNSA, per germline. CDR3 in amino acids: CASSLAAMGGGYTF. CDR3 DNA sequence: TGTGCCAGCAGCTTAGCGGCGATGGGAGGCGGCTACACCTTC.

V is TRBV14 and J is TRBJ2-5; tentative D call: TRBD2 (6 bases). CDR3 size: 14 residues. V was trimmed by 1 base and J by 5 bases, leaving 11 bases between them. CDR1 and CDR2 (germline): SGHDN, FVKESK. Here the CDR3 reads CASSQAGVGETQYF. The CDR3, as DNA: TGTGCCAGCAGCCAAGCGGGAGTAGGCGAGACCCAGTACTTC.

This clone showed up just once. This rearrangement joins TRBV18 to TRBJ2-1, with TRBD2 identical over 9 bases. Trimming at V came to 1 base and at J to 5 bases, leaving 3 bases not matched to a gene. The CDR3 extends over 15 amino acids. Germline V lookup: CDR1 KGHSH, CDR2 LQKENI. The CDR3 DNA sequence: TGTGCCAGCTCACCACTAGCGGGAGCAGACAATGAGCAGTTCTTC. Translation: CASSPLAGADNEQFF.

J is TRBJ2-7 and V is TRBV2, with D maybe TRBD2 (5 bases). The CDR3 spans 13 residues. The germline V and J ends were trimmed by 3 bases and 3 bases, with 9 bases remaining between them. From germline, CDR1 is SNHLY and CDR2 FYNNEI. The CDR3 DNA is TGTGCCAGCAGTGACGACGGGAACTACGAGCAGTACTTC. Its protein is CASSDDGNYEQYF.

This clone was recorded a few times. The chain uses TRBV29-1 and TRBJ2-7; maybe TRBD2 (7 bases). Trimming stripped 4 bases from V and 2 bases from J, with 27 bases between. Germline CDR1 is SQVTM and CDR2 is ANQGSEA. The CDR3 extends over 18 amino acids. The CDR3 nucleotides read TGCAGCGTTGGTTTTCAGGGGTCGTGGGGGGGCGATGCCTACGAGCAGTACTTC. This codes for CSVGFQGSWGGDAYEQYF.

The chain has TRBV11-1 and TRBJ2-2, with 7 bases aligning to TRBD2. V lost 6 bases and J lost 6; bases outside the gene matches: 4. Per germline, CDR1 SGHAT and CDR2 FQDESV (reference sequence). The CDR3 covers 13 residues. CDR3 region: CASSQREAGELFF. The CDR3 nucleotides read TGTGCCAGCAGTCAACGGGAGGCCGGGGAGCTGTTTTTT.

V usage is TRBV2 and J usage is TRBJ1-1; TRBD1 is a possible D gene (6 bases). CDR3 length: 16 residues. Germline lookup yields CDR1 SNHLY and CDR2 FYNNEI. Between the trimmed V and J ends, which lost 1 base and 0 bases, there was a span of 12 bases. CDR3 in DNA: TGTGCCAGCAGTGAAGGGCGGGGGGGCATGAACACTGAAGCTTTCTTT. Translating it yields CASSEGRGGMNTEAFF.

The rearrangement uses TRBV30 and TRBJ1-5; D may be TRBD1 (6 bases). The CDR3 has 15 amino acids. The germline gives CDR1 GTSNPN, CDR2 SVGIG (reference sequence). The V and J ends lost 2 bases and 9 bases respectively, with 20 bases between them. CDR3 nucleotide sequence: TGTGCCTGGAGTTTGGCAGGGAGGGGGTTGGCGCCCCAGCATTTT. Its translation is CAWSLAGRGLAPQHF.

This chain links TRBV6-4 with TRBJ2-5, with D possibly TRBD1 on 5 matching bases. The CDR3 length is 13 residues. Germline V gene lookup returns CDR1 MRHNA and CDR2 SNTAGT. Trimming pared 3 bases from V and 7 bases from J, leaving 12 bases between. CDR3 coding DNA: TGTGCCAGCAGTGAAGCCAGGGAAGGGACCCAGTACTTC. This gives the protein CASSEAREGTQYF.

V usage is TRBV6-4 and J usage is TRBJ1-1; tentatively, D is TRBD1 (6 bases). V lost 3 bases to trimming and J lost 3 bases, with 14 bases between them. In germline, CDR1 is MRHNA, CDR2 SNTAGT. This CDR3 comprises 15 residues. The CDR3 reads CASSDPQGMDTEAFF. CDR3 DNA sequence: TGTGCCAGCAGTGATCCCCAGGGGATGGACACTGAAGCTTTCTTT.

The rearrangement uses TRBV27 and TRBJ2-5, with TRBD2 matching 7 bases. V was pared by 0 bases and J by 5 bases, with 3 bases of the junction left unmatched. Germline values: CDR1 MNHEY, CDR2 SMNVEV (reference sequence). The CDR3 spans 14 residues. CDR3 region: CASSLSGGLETQYF. Here the CDR3 DNA reads TGTGCCAGCAGTTTATCGGGGGGGTTGGAGACCCAGTACTTC.